The 31 T cell receptor beta chains listed next were all sequenced from one sample in a study of spatial heterogeneity in lung cancer. TCRdb re-derived calls from the 5' RACE reads in MiXCR, one entry per CDR3 protein. Found here are more than 850 distinct CDR3 sequences, about 47% of them singletons; the top ten hold 35% to 45%. Time point specified: sample taken at primary tumor resection. The study sequenced unsorted whole RNA from tumor, nontumor lung or frozen PBMC. The source material was PBMCs, sampled at surgery. The origin of the receptors is a male donor with early-stage non-small cell lung cancer.

A note on this clonotype: A library made for alpha chains picked up this beta chain off target, so its size means little. The rearrangement links TRBV29-1 to TRBJ2-1, with D possibly matching TRBD2 (6 bases). V was cut by 4 bases and J by 8 bases, with 6 bases left in between. The CDR3 consists of 10 residues. Germline V gives CDR1 SQVTM, CDR2 ANQGSEA. CDR3: CSVGRDEQFF. CDR3 DNA: TGCAGCGTTGGGAGGGATGAGCAGTTCTTC.

Comments on this clonotype: This beta chain came through as a stray read in a library set up for alpha chains, and its size says little. The V and J genes are TRBV7-9 and TRBJ2-7; 9 bases line up with TRBD1. CDR3 length equals 14 residues. Losses at the gene ends were 4 bases for V and 3 bases for J; bases not matched to a gene: 4. The germline V gene has CDR1 SEHNR and CDR2 FQNEAQ (reference sequence). CDR3 sequence: CASSSTGGHYEQYF. The CDR3 nucleotides read TGTGCCAGCAGCTCGACAGGGGGTCACTACGAGCAGTACTTC.

By frequency in the sample, this clonotype is hyperexpanded. Found in a library prepared for alpha chains, this beta chain is an off-target read, and its abundance has little meaning. This chain uses TRBV18 with TRBJ2-7; 8 bases are a match to TRBD1. Germline CDR1 KGHSH, CDR2 LQKENI. V was pared by 1 base and J by 5 bases, with 19 bases of the junction left unmatched. There are 19 residues in the CDR3. CDR3 nucleotides: TGTGCCAGCTCACCACGCGGTTTCGGTCGCCGGACAGGGAGCGACGAGCAGTACTTC. It specifies CASSPRGFGRRTGSDEQYF. The variable domain in full, with the rest retrieved from reference TRBV18 and TRBJ2-7, is NAGVMQNPRHLVRRRGQEARLRCSPMKGHSHVYWYRQLPEEGLKFMVYLQKENIIDESGMPKERFSAEFPKEGPSILRIQQVVRGDSAAYFCASSPRGFGRRTGSDEQYFGPGTRLTVT.

Only a few counts were recorded for this clonotype. This beta chain is an off-target read within a library intended for alpha chains, so its frequency means little. The rearrangement joins TRBV6-5 to TRBJ2-2; a weak D match, TRBD2 (5 bases). The V end was cut by 3 bases, the J end by 5 bases, with 10 bases between. This CDR3 region has 14 residues. CDR1 MNHEY and CDR2 SVGAGI come from the germline V gene. Written as DNA, the CDR3 is TGTGCCAGCAGTTATGACTCGGGGACCGGGGAGCTGTTTTTT. Protein: CASSYDSGTGELFF.

This clonotype occurred a few times. The size of this beta chain means little, since it is a stray read in a library made for alpha chains. The CDR3 spells CASSQTGQGSYNEQFF. Written as DNA, the CDR3 is TGTGCCAGCAGTCAGACCGGACAGGGGAGCTACAATGAGCAGTTCTTC. The rearrangement joins TRBV27 to TRBJ2-1; 9 bases are shared with TRBD1. The CDR3 is made up of 16 amino acids. CDR1 and CDR2 from the germline V gene are MNHEY and SMNVEV (reference sequence). V dropped 5 bases and J dropped 3; count of bases not matched to a gene: 8.

This clonotype was seen only a few times. Since it is a stray read in a library aimed at alpha chains, this beta chain has a size that is not meaningful. The chain employs TRBV24-1 and TRBJ2-1; D gene ambiguous. The V gene's germline CDR1 is KGHDR and CDR2 SFDVKD. V shed 5 bases and J shed 10 bases, with 14 bases lying between them. There are 13 residues in the CDR3. The CDR3 protein is CATSVGWAPEQFF. The CDR3 DNA is TGTGCCACCAGTGTCGGGTGGGCCCCAGAGCAGTTCTTC.

Details on this clonotype: Since the library was made to target alpha chains, this beta chain is a stray read and its abundance is not meaningful. This chain connects TRBV5-4 to TRBJ2-1, with 7 bases identical to TRBD1. The germline V gene encodes CDR1 SGHNT and CDR2 YYREEE (reference sequence). The CDR3 has 15 residues. J lost 4 bases, V lost 3 bases, and 7 bases had no gene match. The CDR3 spells CASSSGQDIYNEQFF. The CDR3 region has the DNA TGTGCCAGCAGCTCCGGACAGGATATTTACAATGAGCAGTTCTTC. Full variable domain (missing parts from reference TRBV5-4 and TRBJ2-1): ETGVTQSPTHLIKTRGQQVTLRCSSQSGHNTVSWYQQALGQGPQFIFQYYREEENGRGNFPPRFSGLQFPNYSSELNVNALELDDSALYLCASSSGQDIYNEQFFGPGTRLTVL.

As concerns this clonotype: This beta chain slipped into a library made for alpha chains as a stray read, so its size is not meaningful. The rearrangement links TRBV7-2 to TRBJ2-2; D remains ambiguous. The CDR3 spans 13 residues. V was pared by 3 bases and J by 4 bases, with 6 bases between. Germline V gene data show CDR1 as SGHTA and CDR2 as FQGNSA. In nucleotides, the CDR3 is TGTGCCAGCAGCTTGAGGACCACCGGGGAGCTGTTTTTT. Its protein product is CASSLRTTGELFF. The full variable domain, rest sourced from reference TRBV7-2 and TRBJ2-2, is GAGVSQSPSNKVTEKGKDVELRCDPISGHTALYWYRQSLGQGLEFLIYFQGNSAPDKSGLPSDRFSAERTGGSVSTLTIQRTQQEDSAVYLCASSLRTTGELFFGEGSRLTVL.

Comment on this clonotype: A junction boundary mismatches the germline segment, possibly from a read error. This beta chain came through as a stray read in a library set up for alpha chains, and its size says little. V gene TRBV9 combines with J gene TRBJ2-1; D may be TRBD1 or TRBD2 (5 bases each). This CDR3 is 14 amino acids long. Germline V gene sequence: CDR1 SGDLS, CDR2 YYNGEE. CDR3 coding DNA: TGTGCCAGCAGCCGGGACGGGGCCTACAATGAGCTGTTCTTC. Its protein product is CASSRDGAYNELFF.

Comment on this clonotype: Since the library was made to target alpha chains, this beta chain is a stray read and its abundance is not meaningful. The V and J genes are TRBV27 and TRBJ1-6; no reliable D call. Germline V gene lookup returns CDR1 MNHEY and CDR2 SMNVEV (reference sequence). This CDR3 has 13 residues. The V gene lost 6 bases and the J gene lost 2 bases, with 5 bases spanning the gap. CDR3 protein: CASSRTYNSPLHF. Written as DNA, the CDR3 is TGTGCCAGCAGCCGCACCTATAATTCACCCCTCCACTTT.

Comment on this clonotype: A library prepared for alpha chains yielded this beta chain as an off-target read; its size is of little meaning. The chain joins TRBV4-2 to TRBJ2-7; TRBD1 matches at 7 bases. Losses at the gene ends were 0 bases for V and 4 bases for J; bases not matched to a gene: 9. The CDR3 runs 16 residues. The germline V gene has CDR1 LGHNA and CDR2 YNFKEQ. In DNA form, the CDR3 reads TGTGCCAGCAGCCAAGATACGGCGGCAGGGGGATACGAGCAGTACTTC. Translation: CASSQDTAAGGYEQYF.

On this clonotype itself: A library prepared for alpha chains yielded this beta chain as an off-target read; its size is of little meaning. Written as DNA, the CDR3 is TGTGCCAGCGGACAGGGGGGAAACGAAGCTTTCTTT. Its translation is CASGQGGNEAFF. This rearrangement joins TRBV6-2 or TRBV6-3 to TRBJ1-1; 10 bases fit TRBD1. Germline assignment: CDR1 MNHEY and CDR2 SVGEGT. Losses at the gene ends were 8 bases for V and 8 bases for J; bases not matched to a gene: 5. This CDR3 has 12 amino acids.

This clonotype was observed a few times. This beta chain is a stray sequence in a library constructed for alpha chains; its clone size is not meaningful. The chain is built from TRBV20-1 and TRBJ2-7; 9 nucleotides align to TRBD1. J lost 10 bases, V lost 0 bases, and 7 bases had no gene match. The CDR3 is 13 residues long. Germline loops: CDR1 DFQATT, CDR2 SNEGSKA (reference sequence). The CDR3 loop is CSARDMGQGLQYF. The CDR3 DNA reads as TGCAGTGCTAGAGATATGGGACAGGGTCTCCAGTACTTC.

On this clonotype: This beta chain is off target for a library built for alpha chains, so its abundance means little. The rearrangement links TRBV13 to TRBJ2-1; 7 nucleotides match TRBD1. CDR1 and CDR2 (germline): PRHDT, FYEKMQ (reference sequence). The CDR3 runs to 14 residues. Trimming removed 4 bases from V and 4 bases from J; junction bases left unmatched: 4. As DNA, the CDR3 is TGTGCCAGCAGCTACGACAGGGATTACAATGAGCAGTTCTTC. Encoded protein: CASSYDRDYNEQFF.

Details on this clonotype: The size of this beta chain means little, since it is a stray read in a library made for alpha chains. The chain couples TRBV10-1 to TRBJ2-1; D is ambiguous. V was shortened by 6 bases and J by 5 bases, with 5 bases between the two germline ends. This CDR3 spans 11 amino acids. Germline assignment: CDR1 WNHNN and CDR2 SYGVQD (reference sequence). The CDR3 nucleotides are TGCGCCAGCAGAGGAGACAATGAGCAGTTCTTC. Protein product: CASRGDNEQFF.

About this clonotype itself: The library was designed around alpha chains, so this beta chain is a stray read whose abundance carries little weight. The V gene is TRBV29-1, the J gene TRBJ2-6; TRBD2 is a possible D gene (6 bases). The germline gives CDR1 SQVTM, CDR2 ANQGSEA. Trimming removed 6 bases from V and 0 bases from J, with 9 bases in between. This CDR3 is 14 amino acids long. The CDR3 bases are TGCAGCGTGGACGGGAGCTCTGGGGCCAACGTCCTGACTTTC. Translated: CSVDGSSGANVLTF.

This clonotype has just a few counts. A library prepared for alpha chains yielded this beta chain as an off-target read; its size is of little meaning. V and J are TRBV4-1 and TRBJ2-7, with TRBD1 identical over 7 bases. Per germline, CDR1 MGHRA and CDR2 YSYEKL. V shed 1 base, J shed 3 bases, and the junction held 6 bases outside the gene matches. The CDR3 extends over 15 amino acids. The CDR3, as DNA: TGCGCCAGCAGCCAAGTCCCGGGACAGAACTACGAGCAGTACTTC. Translated, it gives CASSQVPGQNYEQYF.

To note about this clonotype: This beta chain came through as a stray read in a library set up for alpha chains, and its size says little. J is TRBJ2-5 and V is TRBV28; 7 bases map to TRBD1. J lost 5 bases, V lost 5 bases, and 14 bases had no gene match. Germline CDR1 reads MDHEN; CDR2 reads SYDVKM. CDR3 size: 16 residues. CDR3 protein: CASSPGTESLGETQYF. CDR3 nucleotide sequence: TGTGCCAGCAGTCCGGGGACAGAAAGCCTGGGGGAGACCCAGTACTTC. The entire variable domain, with the rest obtained from reference TRBV28 and TRBJ2-5, is as follows: DVKVTQSSRYLVKRTGEKVFLECVQDMDHENMFWYRQDPGLGLRLIYFSYDVKMKEKGDIPEGYSVSREKKERFSLILESASTNQTSMYLCASSPGTESLGETQYFGPGTRLLVL.

As to this clonotype: This beta chain is off target for a library built for alpha chains, so its abundance means little. The rearrangement joins TRBV28 to TRBJ2-5; 10 positions match TRBD1. Per germline, CDR1 MDHEN and CDR2 SYDVKM. Losses at the gene ends were 5 bases for V and 5 bases for J; bases not matched to a gene: 5. The CDR3 runs 14 residues. The CDR3 DNA reads TGTGCCAGCAGTGTTCCGGACAGGGGGGAGACCCAGTACTTC. Translating gives CASSVPDRGETQYF. The complete variable domain, with remaining parts taken from reference TRBV28 and TRBJ2-5, reads DVKVTQSSRYLVKRTGEKVFLECVQDMDHENMFWYRQDPGLGLRLIYFSYDVKMKEKGDIPEGYSVSREKKERFSLILESASTNQTSMYLCASSVPDRGETQYFGPGTRLLVL.

Note on this clonotype: In a library made to pick up alpha chains, this beta chain is a stray read with a size that means little. This chain uses TRBV2 with TRBJ2-1; D is ambiguous. This CDR3 contains 11 residues. Germline CDR1 and CDR2: SNHLY and FYNNEI. Trimming took off 5 bases at V and 7 bases at J, with 6 bases between the two ends. The CDR3 region has the DNA TGTGCCAGCAGTAGTCGTAATGAGCAGTTCTTC. Translated, it gives CASSSRNEQFF.

Remarks on this clonotype: Being off target in a library aimed at alpha chains, this beta chain has a size of little meaning. The chain recombines TRBV4-2 with TRBJ2-7; D is possibly TRBD2 (7 bases). With 0 bases removed from V and 2 bases from J, the gap between germline ends came to 14 bases. CDR3 length equals 16 residues. The germline gives CDR1 LGHNA, CDR2 YNFKEQ. CDR3 sequence (DNA): TGTGCCAGCAGCCAAGATCGGGGGGCCCCAGCCTACGAGCAGTACTTC. Its protein product is CASSQDRGAPAYEQYF.

This clonotype turned up a few times. Found in a library prepared for alpha chains, this beta chain is an off-target read, and its abundance has little meaning. The gene calls are TRBV6-2 or TRBV6-3 and TRBJ2-3; D remains ambiguous. V dropped 2 bases and J dropped 6 bases, with 3 bases sitting between them. The germline V gene has CDR1 MNHEY and CDR2 SVGEGT. The CDR3 has 11 residues. Written as DNA, the CDR3 is TGTGCCAGCAGTTACCCGGATACGCAGTATTTT. It codes for CASSYPDTQYF.

To note about this clonotype: Because this beta chain is a stray read in a library intended to capture alpha chains, its abundance should not be given much weight. The chain couples TRBV7-8 to TRBJ2-1, with a tentative D call TRBD2 (5 bases). Looked up from germline, CDR1 is SGHVS and CDR2 is FQNEAQ. There are 14 residues in the CDR3. V was pared by 5 bases and J by 4 bases, with 12 bases between. This CDR3 reads CASSRGALYNEQFF. The CDR3 DNA is TGTGCCAGCAGCCGGGGAGCTTTATACAATGAGCAGTTCTTC.

By share of the sample, this clonotype is large. The library was built for alpha chains, so this beta chain is an off-target read and its size means little. The chain has TRBV4-3 and TRBJ2-3, with TRBD1 matching over 9 bases. Unmatched junction bases numbered 2, after V lost 0 bases and J lost 1 base. The length of the CDR3 is 16 residues. Germline CDR1 is LGHNA and CDR2 is YSLEER. CDR3 DNA sequence: TGCGCCAGCAGCCAAGAGAGACAGGGGGGCACAGATACGCAGTATTTT. It codes for CASSQERQGGTDTQYF.

As for this clonotype: This beta chain is an off-target read within a library intended for alpha chains, so its frequency means little. The chain employs TRBV6-2 or TRBV6-3 and TRBJ2-6; TRBD1 is a possible D gene (6 bases). Deletions cut 5 bases from V and 5 bases from J, with 13 bases between. The CDR3 sequence is 15 residues long. The germline V gene encodes CDR1 MNHEY and CDR2 SVGEGT. CDR3 amino acids: CASSAQGIRANVLTF. In nucleotides, the CDR3 is TGTGCCAGCAGTGCACAGGGAATTCGGGCCAACGTCCTGACTTTC.

This clonotype was counted a few times. The library was prepared for alpha chains; this beta chain is a stray read, so its frequency means little. The chain is built from TRBV20-1 and TRBJ2-5, with 11 bases fitting TRBD1. This CDR3 region has 14 residues. CDR1 is DFQATT and CDR2 is SNEGSKA in the germline V gene (reference sequence). With V trimmed by 6 bases and J by 3 bases, 6 bases remained unmatched. CDR3 coding DNA: TGCAGTGCGTCATGGACAGGGGGCAAAGAGACCCAGTACTTC. Translated, it gives CSASWTGGKETQYF.

To note about this clonotype: This beta chain came through as a stray read in a library set up for alpha chains, and its size says little. The chain uses TRBV7-2 and TRBJ2-3; TRBD1 aligns across 7 bases. This CDR3 comprises 14 residues. The germline V gene has CDR1 SGHTA and CDR2 FQGNSA. Trimming took 5 bases from V and 1 from J; bases not matched to a gene: 3. The CDR3 DNA is TGTGCCAGCAGCCTTGACAGGGGCACAGATACGCAGTATTTT. It codes for CASSLDRGTDTQYF.

This clonotype was seen more than once but under ten times. The library was prepared for alpha chains; this beta chain is a stray read, so its frequency means little. V gene TRBV4-2 combines with J gene TRBJ2-2; D not resolved. The CDR3 spans 15 residues. The V end was cut by 1 base, the J end by 3 bases, with 9 bases between. Germline-derived CDR1 and CDR2 are LGHNA and YNFKEQ. The CDR3 reads CASSQVAGYTGELFF. The CDR3 region has the DNA TGTGCCAGCAGCCAAGTTGCAGGATACACCGGGGAGCTGTTTTTT.

Comments on this clonotype: Because this beta chain is a stray read in a library intended to capture alpha chains, its abundance should not be given much weight. The chain combines TRBV11-2 with TRBJ2-7; 7 nucleotides agree with TRBD1. The trim removed 5 bases at V and 5 bases at J, leaving 15 bases unmatched. CDR3 length: 16 amino acids. CDR1 is SGHAT, CDR2 FQNNGV, per germline. The CDR3 coding sequence is TGTGCCAGCAGCCACCGCCAAGAGACAGGGCGACACGAGCAGTACTTC. It translates to CASSHRQETGRHEQYF.

With regard to this clonotype: With the library built for alpha chains, this beta chain is off target and its frequency is not meaningful. The chain recombines TRBV7-2 with TRBJ2-4; D remains ambiguous. The CDR3 runs 15 residues. V was shortened by 5 bases and J by 0 bases, with 11 bases between the two germline ends. Germline CDR1 is SGHTA and CDR2 is FQGNSA. CDR3 sequence reads: CASSPGSIAKNIQYF. The CDR3 region has the DNA TGTGCCAGCAGCCCTGGCAGCATAGCCAAAAACATTCAGTACTTC.

By proportion, this clonotype is large. This beta chain turned up in a library designed for alpha chains; as an off-target read, its abundance says little. The chain uses TRBV5-4 and TRBJ1-2, with a weak D call TRBD1 (5 bases). The germline V gene encodes CDR1 SGHNT and CDR2 YYREEE (reference sequence). The CDR3 has 15 residues. The germline V and J ends were trimmed by 1 base and 2 bases, with 12 bases remaining between them. CDR3 nucleotides: TGTGCCAGCAGCTTGCGAGGGGCTGGCAACTATGGCTACACCTTC. Protein sequence: CASSLRGAGNYGYTF. Based on the CDR3 plus reference TRBV5-4 and TRBJ1-2, the full variable domain is ETGVTQSPTHLIKTRGQQVTLRCSSQSGHNTVSWYQQALGQGPQFIFQYYREEENGRGNFPPRFSGLQFPNYSSELNVNALELDDSALYLCASSLRGAGNYGYTFGSGTRLTVV.